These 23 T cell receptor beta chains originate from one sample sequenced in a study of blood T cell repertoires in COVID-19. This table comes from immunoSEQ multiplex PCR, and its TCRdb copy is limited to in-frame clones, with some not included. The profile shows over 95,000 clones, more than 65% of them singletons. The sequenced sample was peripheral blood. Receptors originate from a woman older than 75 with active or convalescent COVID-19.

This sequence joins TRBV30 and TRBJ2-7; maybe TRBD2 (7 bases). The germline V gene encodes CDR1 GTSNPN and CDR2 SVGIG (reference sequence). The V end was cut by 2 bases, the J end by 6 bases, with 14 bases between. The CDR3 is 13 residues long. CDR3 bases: TGTGCCTGGAGTAAGGGGGGGCCTACCGAGCAGTACTTC. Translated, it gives CAWSKGGPTEQYF.

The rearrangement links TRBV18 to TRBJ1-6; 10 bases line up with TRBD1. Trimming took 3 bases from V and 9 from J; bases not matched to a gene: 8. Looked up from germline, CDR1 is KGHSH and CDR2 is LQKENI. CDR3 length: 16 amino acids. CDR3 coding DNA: TGTGCCAGCTCACCGGGACAGGGGATAACTCTTTCACCCCTCCACTTT. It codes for CASSPGQGITLSPLHF.

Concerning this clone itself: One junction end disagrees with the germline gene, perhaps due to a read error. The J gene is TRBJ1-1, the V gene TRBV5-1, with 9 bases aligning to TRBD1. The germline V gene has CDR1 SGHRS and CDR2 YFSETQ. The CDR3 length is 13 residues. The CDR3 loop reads CASSDPGQGEAFF. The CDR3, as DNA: TGTGCCAGCAGCGACCCGGGACAGGGTGAAGCTTTCTTT.

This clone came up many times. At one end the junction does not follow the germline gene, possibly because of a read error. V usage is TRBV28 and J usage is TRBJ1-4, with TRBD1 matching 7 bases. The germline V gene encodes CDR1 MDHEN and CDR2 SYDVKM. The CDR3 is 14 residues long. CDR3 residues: CASSPVYPARGAYF. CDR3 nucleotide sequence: TGTGCCAGCAGTCCCGTATATCCCGCCAGGGGGGCGTATTTT.

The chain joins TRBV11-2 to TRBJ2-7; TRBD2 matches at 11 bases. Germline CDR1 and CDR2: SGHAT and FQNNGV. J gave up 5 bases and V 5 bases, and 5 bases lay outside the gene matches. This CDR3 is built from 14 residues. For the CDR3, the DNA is TGTGCCAGCAGCACGTTAGCGGGAGGGAACGAGCAGTACTTC. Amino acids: CASSTLAGGNEQYF.

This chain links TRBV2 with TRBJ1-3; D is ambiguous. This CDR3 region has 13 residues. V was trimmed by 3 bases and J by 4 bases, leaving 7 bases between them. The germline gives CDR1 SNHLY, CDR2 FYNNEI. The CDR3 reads CASSDQTGNTIYF. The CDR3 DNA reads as TGTGCCAGCAGTGACCAAACAGGAAACACCATATATTTT.

The CDR3 nucleotides are TGTGCCAGCAGCTTGGGTGCGGGAGTTAGCACAGATACGCAGTATTTT. This sequence encodes CASSLGAGVSTDTQYF. The genes are TRBV5-4 and TRBJ2-3, with TRBD2 matching 7 bases. CDR1 is SGHNT, CDR2 YYREEE, per germline (reference sequence). This CDR3 has 16 amino acids. V lost 0 bases to trimming and J lost 0 bases; unmatched junction nucleotides: 4.

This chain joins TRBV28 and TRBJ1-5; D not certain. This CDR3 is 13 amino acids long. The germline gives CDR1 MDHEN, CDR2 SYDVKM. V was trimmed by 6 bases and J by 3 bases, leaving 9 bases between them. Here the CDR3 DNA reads TGTGCCAGCAGCCCTCAAGCCAATCAGCCCCAGCATTTT. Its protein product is CASSPQANQPQHF.

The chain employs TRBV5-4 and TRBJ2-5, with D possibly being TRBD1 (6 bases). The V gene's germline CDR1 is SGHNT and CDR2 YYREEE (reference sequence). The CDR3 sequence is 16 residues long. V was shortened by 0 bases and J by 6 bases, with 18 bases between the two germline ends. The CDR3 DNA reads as TGTGCCAGCAGCTTGGGGGGGCAGGGGCCGTGGAAGACCCAGTACTTC. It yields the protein CASSLGGQGPWKTQYF.

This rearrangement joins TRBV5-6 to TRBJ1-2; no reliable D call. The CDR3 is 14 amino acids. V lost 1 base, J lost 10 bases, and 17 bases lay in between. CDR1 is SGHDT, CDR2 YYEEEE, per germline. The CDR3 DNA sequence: TGTGCCAGCAGCTTGAACGGCCGGGTGACGTACTACACCTTC. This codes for CASSLNGRVTYYTF.

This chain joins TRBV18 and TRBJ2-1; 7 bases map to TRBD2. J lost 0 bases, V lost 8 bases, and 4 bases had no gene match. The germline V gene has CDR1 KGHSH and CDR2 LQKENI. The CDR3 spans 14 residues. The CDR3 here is CASHIAGSYNEQFF. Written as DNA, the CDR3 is TGTGCCAGCCACATAGCGGGCTCCTACAATGAGCAGTTCTTC.

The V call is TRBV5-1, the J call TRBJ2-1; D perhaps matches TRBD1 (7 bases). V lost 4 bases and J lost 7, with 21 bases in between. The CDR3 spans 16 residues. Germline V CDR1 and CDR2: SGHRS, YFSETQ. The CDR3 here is CASSAAGRGAGNEQFF. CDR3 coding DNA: TGCGCCAGCAGCGCCGCGGGCAGGGGGGCAGGGAATGAGCAGTTCTTC.

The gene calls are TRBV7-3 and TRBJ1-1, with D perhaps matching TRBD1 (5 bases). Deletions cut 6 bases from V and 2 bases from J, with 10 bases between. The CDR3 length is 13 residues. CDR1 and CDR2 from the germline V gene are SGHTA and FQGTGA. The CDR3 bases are TGTGCCAGCAGTAACAGGATTAACACTGAAGCTTTCTTT. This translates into CASSNRINTEAFF.

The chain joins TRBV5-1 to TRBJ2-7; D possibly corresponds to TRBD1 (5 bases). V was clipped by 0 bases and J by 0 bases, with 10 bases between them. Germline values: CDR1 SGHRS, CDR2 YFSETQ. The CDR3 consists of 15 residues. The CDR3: CASSLEGLSSYEQYF. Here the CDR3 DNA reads TGCGCCAGCAGCTTGGAGGGGCTGTCCTCCTACGAGCAGTACTTC.

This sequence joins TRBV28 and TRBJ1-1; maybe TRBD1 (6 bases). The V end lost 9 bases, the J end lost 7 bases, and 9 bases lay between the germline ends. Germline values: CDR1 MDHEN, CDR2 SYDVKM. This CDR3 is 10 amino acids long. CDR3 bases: TGTGCCAGGCTACAGGGTGAAGCTTTCTTT. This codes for CARLQGEAFF.

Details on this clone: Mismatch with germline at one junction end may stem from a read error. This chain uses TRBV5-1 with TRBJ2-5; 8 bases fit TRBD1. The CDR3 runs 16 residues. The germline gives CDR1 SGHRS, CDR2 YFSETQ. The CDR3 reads CASSLVRTGNRETQYF. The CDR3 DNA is TGTGCCAGCAGCTTGGTCAGGACAGGGAATCGGGAGACCCAGTACTTC.

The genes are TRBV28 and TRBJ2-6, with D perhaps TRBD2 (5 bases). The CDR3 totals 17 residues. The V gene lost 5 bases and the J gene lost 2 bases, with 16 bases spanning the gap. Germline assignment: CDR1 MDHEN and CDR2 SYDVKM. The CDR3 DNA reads TGTGCCAGCAGTCTTCCGACGGGGAGTCCTGGGGCCAACGTCCTGACTTTC. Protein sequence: CASSLPTGSPGANVLTF. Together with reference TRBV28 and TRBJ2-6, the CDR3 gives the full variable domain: DVKVTQSSRYLVKRTGEKVFLECVQDMDHENMFWYRQDPGLGLRLIYFSYDVKMKEKGDIPEGYSVSREKKERFSLILESASTNQTSMYLCASSLPTGSPGANVLTFGAGSRLTVL.

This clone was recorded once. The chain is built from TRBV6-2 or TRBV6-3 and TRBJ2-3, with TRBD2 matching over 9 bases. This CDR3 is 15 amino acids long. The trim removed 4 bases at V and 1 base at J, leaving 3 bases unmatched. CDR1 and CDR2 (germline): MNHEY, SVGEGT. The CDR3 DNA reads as TGTGCCAGCAGTTCGGTAGCGGGAGGCACAGATACGCAGTATTTT. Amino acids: CASSSVAGGTDTQYF.

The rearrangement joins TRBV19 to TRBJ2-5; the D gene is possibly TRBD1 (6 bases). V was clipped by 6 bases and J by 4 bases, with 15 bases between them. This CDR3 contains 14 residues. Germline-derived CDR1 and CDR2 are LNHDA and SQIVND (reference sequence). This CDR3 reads CASRGRGEGETQYF. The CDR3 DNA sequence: TGTGCCAGTAGGGGCAGGGGCGAGGGAGAGACCCAGTACTTC.

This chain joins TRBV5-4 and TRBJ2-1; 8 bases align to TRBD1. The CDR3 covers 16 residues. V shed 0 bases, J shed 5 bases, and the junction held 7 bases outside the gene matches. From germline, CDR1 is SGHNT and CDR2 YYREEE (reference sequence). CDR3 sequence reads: CASSLADRAIHNEQFF. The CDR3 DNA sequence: TGTGCCAGCAGCTTGGCGGACAGGGCGATACACAATGAGCAGTTCTTC.

The DNA of the CDR3 is TGTGCCAGCAGCTTAAGGGGGAGTACAGATACGCAGTATTTT. This gives the protein CASSLRGSTDTQYF. The rearrangement joins TRBV7-6 to TRBJ2-3, with D possibly matching TRBD1 (6 bases). This CDR3 has 14 residues. Germline V CDR1 and CDR2: SGHVS, FNYEAQ. The V end was cut by 2 bases, the J end by 3 bases, with 9 bases between.

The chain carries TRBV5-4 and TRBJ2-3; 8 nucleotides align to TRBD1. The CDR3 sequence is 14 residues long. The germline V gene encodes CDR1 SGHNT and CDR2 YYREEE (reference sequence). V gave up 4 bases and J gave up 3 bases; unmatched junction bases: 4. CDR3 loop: CASSGQGRTDTQYF. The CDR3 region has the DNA TGTGCCAGCAGCGGACAGGGTAGGACAGATACGCAGTATTTT.

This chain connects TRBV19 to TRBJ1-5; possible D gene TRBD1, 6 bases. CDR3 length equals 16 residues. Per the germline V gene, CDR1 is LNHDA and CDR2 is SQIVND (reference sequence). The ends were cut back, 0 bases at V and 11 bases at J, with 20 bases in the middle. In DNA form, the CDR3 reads TGTGCCAGTAGTATAGACGCCCCCTTCACAGGGTCAGCCCAGCATTTT. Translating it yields CASSIDAPFTGSAQHF.